Sequencing of this T cell receptor (beta chain) was carried out in a study of T cell responses to AZD1222 COVID-19 vaccine. Turning to this clone: The antigen is not known.

Study observations and caveats: Reports say nearly half of spike-specific TCRs go after unmutated variant regions.

Per germline, CDR1 SGDLS and CDR2 YYNGEE. This CDR3 has 13 amino acids. V shed 2 bases, J shed 4 bases, and the junction held 2 bases outside the gene matches. The assay was immunoSEQ multiplex PCR, and TCRdb's table has in-frame clones only and misses some. The sample has about 140,000 clones; approximately 89% are singletons. The specimen was peripheral blood, collected on day 0 of AZD1222 vaccination. The rearrangement links TRBV9 to TRBJ1-1; 7 positions agree with TRBD1. The sequence came from an adult in good health. The CDR3 loop is CASSVEGATEAFF. CDR3 in DNA: TGTGCCAGCAGCGTGGAGGGGGCCACTGAAGCTTTCTTT.